Below are 22 T cell receptor beta chains sequenced from a single sample in a study of blood T cell repertoires in COVID-19 (dated by TCRdb to the early 2020s). The library was prepared using the immunoSEQ multiplex PCR assay. Not all clones reach the TCRdb copy of this immuneACCESS table, which keeps in-frame sequences only. Checked studies attribute under half of the gap to unresolved V genes and leave the rest unexplained. The sample data list 140,000 or so clones, and less than 90% of these were observed just once. The ten biggest clones cover more than 2% of the sample. What was sequenced was peripheral blood. All receptors come from a human donor with COVID-19, enrolled during active disease. The donor label of this sample is uncertain.

In DNA, the CDR3 is TGCGCCAGCAGCCAGAGGACAGAGCGGCGAAGCCAGCCCCAGCATTTT. Its protein product is CASSQRTERRSQPQHF. The chain employs TRBV4-1 and TRBJ1-5, with D perhaps TRBD1 (6 bases). The CDR3 has 16 residues. CDR1 MGHRA and CDR2 YSYEKL come from the germline V gene. V shed 3 bases and J shed 7 bases, with 19 bases lying between them.

The sample holds one count of this clone. This chain uses TRBV3-1 (or the pseudogene TRBV3-2) with TRBJ1-1, with 7 bases matching TRBD1. The CDR3 totals 16 residues. J was trimmed by 2 bases and V by 0 bases; bases with no gene match: 6. Germline CDR1 and CDR2: LGHDT and YNNKEL (reference sequence). The CDR3 DNA reads as TGTGCCAGCAGCCAAGAAGGCAGGGGGGCTAACACTGAAGCTTTCTTT. This translates into CASSQEGRGANTEAFF.

The chain uses TRBV18 and TRBJ2-1; D is unclear. This CDR3 has 14 amino acids. The V and J ends lost 2 bases and 10 bases respectively, with 15 bases between them. Germline CDR1 is KGHSH and CDR2 is LQKENI. The DNA for the CDR3 is TGTGCCAGCTCACCATCGCGACAATCGCCAGAGCAGTTCTTC. The encoded protein is CASSPSRQSPEQFF.

The CDR3 DNA is TGTGCCAGCAGTTTCGCAGGGAACACTGAAGCTTTCTTT. It encodes CASSFAGNTEAFF. J is TRBJ1-1 and V is TRBV12-3 or TRBV12-4; no clear D. The CDR3 runs to 13 residues. The ends were cut back, 3 bases at V and 1 base at J, with 6 bases in the middle.

The J gene is TRBJ1-4, the V gene TRBV5-1; D call uncertain. V was trimmed by 0 bases and J by 8 bases, leaving 20 bases between them. Germline V gene data show CDR1 as SGHRS and CDR2 as YFSETQ. The CDR3 sequence is 17 residues long. This CDR3 is CASSLGAPGSSEEKLFF. The CDR3 DNA reads as TGCGCCAGCAGCTTGGGGGCGCCGGGGAGCTCGGAAGAAAAACTGTTTTTT. Drawing the rest from reference TRBV5-1 and TRBJ1-4, the complete variable domain is KAGVTQTPRYLIKTRGQQVTLSCSPISGHRSVSWYQQTPGQGLQFLFEYFSETQRNKGNFPGRFSGRQFSNSRSEMNVSTLELGDSALYLCASSLGAPGSSEEKLFFGSGTQLSVL.

CDR3 DNA sequence: TGTGCCAGCAGCTTGGTTGCGGGGACTGAAGCTTTCTTT. Amino acids: CASSLVAGTEAFF. The chain couples TRBV5-6 to TRBJ1-1; the D is unclear. The CDR3 has 13 residues. Looked up from germline, CDR1 is SGHDT and CDR2 is YYEEEE. Between the trimmed V and J ends, which lost 0 bases and 5 bases, there was a span of 8 bases.

V usage is TRBV29-1 and J usage is TRBJ1-3; 7 bases are a match to TRBD1. Germline values: CDR1 SQVTM, CDR2 ANQGSEA. CDR3 length equals 14 residues. Germline trimming cut 5 bases from V and 2 bases from J; bases unmatched to any gene: 6. CDR3 in DNA: TGCAGCGTTATGGGGACAGAAGCTGGAAACACCATATATTTT. Translated: CSVMGTEAGNTIYF.

This clone has more than one count but fewer than ten. V gene TRBV30 combines with J gene TRBJ1-1, with 7 positions matching TRBD1. Unmatched junction bases numbered 2, after V lost 2 bases and J lost 2 bases. The CDR3 consists of 13 residues. Germline V gives CDR1 GTSNPN, CDR2 SVGIG (reference sequence). CDR3 sequence: CAWSWTGNTEAFF. The DNA for the CDR3 is TGTGCCTGGAGTTGGACAGGAAACACTGAAGCTTTCTTT.

This clone was seen just once. The chain couples TRBV6-5 to TRBJ2-7; 7 bases align to TRBD2. This CDR3 contains 16 residues. CDR1 and CDR2 (germline): MNHEY, SVGAGI. V lost 2 bases to trimming and J lost 2 bases; unmatched junction nucleotides: 9. The CDR3 spells CASSYAISGAPYEQYF. The CDR3 bases are TGTGCCAGCAGTTACGCGATCAGCGGGGCCCCCTACGAGCAGTACTTC.

Only a few counts were recorded for this clone. V and J are TRBV10-3 and TRBJ2-7, with a weak D call TRBD1 (6 bases). The CDR3 runs to 15 residues. Germline V gives CDR1 ENHRY, CDR2 SYGVKD. Trimming cost V 0 bases and J 4 bases, with 13 bases left between them. In DNA, the CDR3 is TGTGCCATCAGTGAGTCGTGGGGGCGGACATACGAGCAGTACTTC. This codes for CAISESWGRTYEQYF.

V and J are TRBV7-9 and TRBJ1-5, with TRBD1 as a possible D gene (5 bases). Between the trimmed V and J ends, which lost 3 bases and 6 bases, there was a span of 18 bases. Germline V gene sequence: CDR1 SEHNR, CDR2 FQNEAQ (reference sequence). The CDR3 totals 16 residues. CDR3 in DNA: TGTGCCAGCAGCTTTATTCTCGACAGAGTCGGTCAGCCCCAGCATTTT. This encodes CASSFILDRVGQPQHF. Supplemented by reference TRBV7-9 and TRBJ1-5, the full variable domain reads DTGVSQNPRHKITKRGQNVTFRCDPISEHNRLYWYRQTLGQGPEFLTYFQNEAQLEKSRLLSDRFSAERPKGSFSTLEIQRTEQGDSAMYLCASSFILDRVGQPQHFGDGTRLSIL.

This chain connects TRBV6-2 or TRBV6-3 to TRBJ1-5; 9 bases map to TRBD1. Per the germline V gene, CDR1 is MNHEY and CDR2 is SVGEGT. With 3 bases clipped from V and 3 bases from J, the junction kept 9 bases outside the gene matches. The CDR3 spans 17 residues. CDR3 loop: CASSYLGRTGDNQPQHF. The CDR3 DNA is TGTGCCAGCAGTTATCTAGGCCGGACAGGGGACAATCAGCCCCAGCATTTT.

The V gene is TRBV19, the J gene TRBJ1-2; maybe TRBD1 (6 bases). The length of the CDR3 is 15 residues. Germline CDR1 and CDR2: LNHDA and SQIVND (reference sequence). V lost 4 bases to trimming and J lost 5 bases, with 17 bases between them. CDR3 region: CASSTTWTAIYGYTF. The CDR3 DNA reads as TGTGCCAGTAGTACCACCTGGACAGCCATTTATGGCTACACCTTC.

The table lists this clone with a few counts. The V call is TRBV19, the J call TRBJ1-1, with 7 nucleotides matching TRBD1. With V trimmed by 5 bases and J by 7 bases, 7 bases remained unmatched. This CDR3 is built from 13 residues. The V gene's germline CDR1 is LNHDA and CDR2 SQIVND (reference sequence). The CDR3 sequence: CASSFNRDSEAFF. DNA for the CDR3: TGTGCCAGTAGTTTCAACCGGGACAGTGAAGCTTTCTTT.

The chain carries TRBV10-2 and TRBJ2-5; tentatively, D is TRBD1 (5 bases). The CDR3 extends over 14 amino acids. V dropped 5 bases and J dropped 4 bases, with 14 bases sitting between them. Germline CDR1 and CDR2: WSHSY and SAAADI. The CDR3 region has the DNA TGCGCCAGCAGTACCCAGGGTGTCACAGAGACCCAGTACTTC. Encoded protein: CASSTQGVTETQYF.

The rearrangement links TRBV19 to TRBJ2-7, with 10 bases aligning to TRBD1. Trimming removed 5 bases from V and 3 bases from J; junction bases left unmatched: 7. The CDR3 is 15 residues long. CDR1 is LNHDA, CDR2 SQIVND, per germline (reference sequence). CDR3 coding DNA: TGTGCCAGTAGTTTTTCCGGGACAGGGGTCTACGAGCAGTACTTC. This sequence encodes CASSFSGTGVYEQYF.

J is TRBJ2-3 and V is TRBV3-1 (or the pseudogene TRBV3-2); maybe TRBD1 (5 bases). Germline-derived CDR1 and CDR2 are LGHDT and YNNKEL (reference sequence). The CDR3 spans 17 residues. With 3 bases removed from V and 0 bases from J, the gap between germline ends came to 16 bases. The CDR3 nucleotides read TGTGCCAGCAGCCAGAACGTAGGGGTTCGTAGCACAGATACGCAGTATTTT. It yields the protein CASSQNVGVRSTDTQYF.

This clone was recorded a few times. The rearrangement joins TRBV25-1 to TRBJ1-6, with D perhaps matching TRBD1 (6 bases). The CDR3 is made up of 14 amino acids. Germline V gene lookup returns CDR1 MGHDK and CDR2 SYGVNS. Trimming removed 9 bases from V and 9 bases from J, with 18 bases in between. CDR3 region: CASMDRDMSSPLHF. The CDR3 nucleotides read TGTGCCAGTATGGACCGGGACATGAGTTCACCCCTCCACTTT.

The rearrangement links TRBV7-2 to TRBJ2-3, with 8 bases fitting TRBD2. The CDR3 is made up of 14 amino acids. Germline lookup yields CDR1 SGHTA and CDR2 FQGNSA. V lost 7 bases to trimming and J lost 5 bases; unmatched junction nucleotides: 8. In DNA, the CDR3 is TGTGCCAGCACCTTGGGGCGGGGGGTAGATACGCAGTATTTT. Its translation is CASTLGRGVDTQYF. The whole variable domain, filled in from reference TRBV7-2 and TRBJ2-3, reads GAGVSQSPSNKVTEKGKDVELRCDPISGHTALYWYRQSLGQGLEFLIYFQGNSAPDKSGLPSDRFSAERTGGSVSTLTIQRTQQEDSAVYLCASTLGRGVDTQYFGPGTRLTVL.

This clone appeared once. CDR3 loop: CASSFSGGGAFEQYF. CDR3 bases: TGTGCCAGCAGTTTCTCGGGCGGGGGGGCTTTCGAGCAGTACTTC. The chain recombines TRBV27 with TRBJ2-7, with 9 bases lining up with TRBD2. V lost 3 bases to trimming and J lost 6 bases; unmatched junction nucleotides: 9. Germline values: CDR1 MNHEY, CDR2 SMNVEV (reference sequence). This CDR3 has 15 amino acids.

V is TRBV12-5 and J is TRBJ1-1; a weak D match, TRBD1 (5 bases). V lost 5 bases and J lost 4, with 17 bases in between. Germline V gene sequence: CDR1 LGHNT, CDR2 FRNRAP. The CDR3 contains 15 residues. The CDR3 coding sequence is TGTGCTAGTGGTCCCGCAGGTAGGGGTAGCACTGAAGCTTTCTTT. Translated, it gives CASGPAGRGSTEAFF.

The chain uses TRBV9 and TRBJ2-5, with TRBD2 matching 12 bases. This CDR3 region has 17 residues. Germline values: CDR1 SGDLS, CDR2 YYNGEE. Trimming at V came to 0 bases and at J to 2 bases, leaving 5 bases not matched to a gene. The CDR3 coding sequence is TGTGCCAGCAGCGTAGCTTTTGGACTAGCGGGACAAGAGACCCAGTACTTC. Protein product: CASSVAFGLAGQETQYF.